The sequence of this TCR beta chain was determined in a study of T-cell memory formation after mild COVID-19. In the study overall: Largely donor-specific TCR clusters were found. Study outcomes and limitations: Contracting CD4+ clones lay largely in CM and EM, with CD8+ ones residing in EMRA. Confirmation of SARS-CoV-2 specificity was lacking for second-wave clones peaking day 37.

There are a few counts of this clonotype. Its antigen remains unidentified. The CDR3 contains 16 residues. The germline V and J ends were trimmed by 3 bases and 4 bases, with 19 bases remaining between them. CDR1 and CDR2 (germline): DFQATT, SNEGSKA (reference sequence). TCRdb called the 5' RACE reads again in MiXCR, with one record for every CDR3 protein. The sample carries 200,000 to 250,000 distinct CDR3 sequences, 10% to 13% recorded once. This receptor was taken from a man in his late teens or twenties who had mild COVID-19 (a few samples of this study predate the infection). Cell type and time point are not known. The V and J genes are TRBV20-1 and TRBJ1-5, with D maybe TRBD1 (5 bases). The sequencing sample was made of PBMCs or a T cell subset sorted from them (not recorded which). CDR3: CSASFTIDSKNQPQHF. CDR3 nucleotide sequence: TGCAGTGCTAGTTTCACTATAGACAGCAAGAATCAGCCCCAGCATTTT.